Presented here are 20 T cell receptor beta chains from one specimen sequenced in a study of blood T cells in healthy people across ages. Combining a sample-barcoded 5' primer with a J-beta primer mix, a second PCR ran for roughly 6 to 12 cycles. TCRdb reanalysed the 5' RACE reads using MiXCR and keeps one entry per CDR3 protein. Altogether roughly 650,000 distinct CDR3 sequences are present, about 30% being singletons, with the ten largest covering about 16%. Sequencing was carried out using blood. The receptors were gathered from a woman aged 80 or older in good health.

This clonotype was recorded at least ten times. The CDR3 bases are TGTGCCAGCAGCCAATTTCTAGCGGGGTACTACGAGCAGTACTTC. The encoded protein is CASSQFLAGYYEQYF. The chain employs TRBV4-2 and TRBJ2-7, with 9 bases lining up with TRBD2. Germline CDR1 and CDR2: LGHNA and YNFKEQ. The trim removed 2 bases at V and 3 bases at J, leaving 5 bases unmatched. CDR3 length: 15 residues.

This clonotype was seen ten or more times. The V gene is TRBV30, the J gene TRBJ2-3; 8 bases line up with TRBD1. CDR1 is GTSNPN, CDR2 SVGIG, per germline (reference sequence). Germline trimming cut 1 base from V and 1 base from J; bases unmatched to any gene: 4. The CDR3 covers 15 residues. The CDR3 sequence: CAWSALTGGTDTQYF. In DNA, the CDR3 is TGTGCCTGGAGTGCCCTGACAGGGGGCACAGATACGCAGTATTTT.

V is TRBV3-1 and J is TRBJ2-3; 7 bases fit TRBD2. There are 15 residues in the CDR3. J lost 6 bases, V lost 0 bases, and 6 bases had no gene match. CDR1 is LGHDT and CDR2 is YNNKEL in the germline V gene (reference sequence). CDR3 sequence reads: CASSQEGLAADTQYF. In nucleotides, the CDR3 is TGTGCCAGCAGCCAAGAAGGGCTAGCGGCCGATACGCAGTATTTT.

Details on this clonotype: This may arise from a read error, as a much more abundant clone is one base away. The rearrangement uses TRBV20-1 and TRBJ2-1; tentatively, D is TRBD2 (6 bases). The DNA matches TRBJ2-7 better at its end, which makes the J call doubtful. The CDR3 contains 15 residues. Germline lookup yields CDR1 DFQATT and CDR2 SNEGSKA (reference sequence). CDR3 nucleotide sequence: TGCAGTGCAGGGCCCCTAGGGACTGCGATCTACGAGCAGTACTTC. This encodes CSAGPLGTAIYEQYF.

This clonotype showed up many times. The chain has TRBV20-1 and TRBJ1-5; 7 bases agree with TRBD1. Germline V CDR1 and CDR2: DFQATT, SNEGSKA (reference sequence). Trimming removed 0 bases from V and 4 bases from J; junction bases left unmatched: 12. This CDR3 comprises 17 residues. This CDR3 reads CSARDGAGGFRNQPQHF. The CDR3 nucleotides read TGCAGTGCTAGAGATGGAGCAGGGGGTTTCAGGAATCAGCCCCAGCATTTT.

The V and J genes are TRBV12-3 or TRBV12-4 and TRBJ2-3, with a tentative D call TRBD2 (7 bases). The CDR3 sequence is 14 residues long. V dropped 6 bases and J dropped 11 bases, with 21 bases sitting between them. The CDR3 reads CASRPGGAPDVQYF. The CDR3 nucleotides are TGTGCCAGCAGGCCTGGGGGGGCGCCAGATGTGCAGTATTTT.

This clonotype showed up many times. The chain recombines TRBV18 with TRBJ2-7; D uncertain. The germline gives CDR1 KGHSH, CDR2 LQKENI. The CDR3 spans 11 residues. The V end was cut by 3 bases, the J end by 5 bases, with 5 bases between. In nucleotides, the CDR3 is TGTGCCAGCTCACCCAGAGACGAGCAGTACTTC. Its translation is CASSPRDEQYF.

This clonotype appeared many times. V and J are TRBV6-2 or TRBV6-3 and TRBJ2-3; TRBD2 aligns across 8 bases. CDR1 and CDR2 (germline): MNHEY, SVGEGT. V lost 2 bases to trimming and J lost 0 bases; unmatched junction nucleotides: 16. This CDR3 has 20 residues. This CDR3 reads CASSYPRGSGTTSSTDTQYF. Written as DNA, the CDR3 is TGTGCCAGCAGTTACCCCCGGGGTAGCGGGACTACTTCTAGCACAGATACGCAGTATTTT.

In regard to this clonotype: This sequence may be a read error, since a much larger clone differs from it by one base. The V gene is TRBV14, the J gene TRBJ1-2; TRBD1 is a possible D gene (5 bases). Germline V CDR1 and CDR2: SGHDN, FVKESK. CDR3 length: 17 residues. V lost 1 base and J 10 bases, leaving 25 bases between the germline ends. Here the CDR3 reads CASSQGDPGGTGRDYTF. The CDR3 DNA reads as TGTGCCAGCAGCCAAGGGGACCCCGGGGGGACCGGACGTGACTACACCTTC. Looking up the rest from reference TRBV14 and TRBJ1-2 gives the full variable domain: EAGVTQFPSHSVIEKGQTVTLRCDPISGHDNLYWYRRVMGKEIKFLLHFVKESKQDESGMPNNRFLAERTGGTYSTLKVQPAELEDSGVYFCASSQGDPGGTGRDYTFGSGTRLTVV.

This rearrangement joins TRBV30 to TRBJ1-3; D is perhaps TRBD1 (6 bases). The germline gives CDR1 GTSNPN, CDR2 SVGIG (reference sequence). This CDR3 has 16 amino acids. The ends were cut back, 3 bases at V and 0 bases at J, with 15 bases in the middle. CDR3 residues: CAWSARQELSGNTIYF. In DNA, the CDR3 is TGTGCCTGGAGCGCTCGACAGGAGCTCTCTGGAAACACCATATATTTT.

Worth noting for this clonotype: The junction shows a germline mismatch at one end, possibly a read error. The chain combines TRBV20-1 with TRBJ2-5; 10 bases are shared with TRBD1. Germline loops: CDR1 DFQATT, CDR2 SNEGSKA (reference sequence). This CDR3 has 12 residues. The CDR3 spells CGATGGIETRYF. The CDR3 DNA sequence: TGCGGTGCGACAGGGGGCATTGAGACCCGGTACTTC.

The rearrangement joins TRBV6-4 to TRBJ2-2; 8 positions match TRBD1. Germline V CDR1 and CDR2: MRHNA, SNTAGT. V gave up 8 bases and J gave up 6 bases; unmatched junction bases: 14. The CDR3 contains 16 residues. CDR3 DNA sequence: TGTGCCAGCTTCGCGCCCCGGGACAGGTTCTCCGGGGAGCTGTTTTTT. The encoded protein is CASFAPRDRFSGELFF.

This chain links TRBV6-6 with TRBJ1-2; D gene ambiguous. This CDR3 spans 15 amino acids. Between the trimmed V and J ends, which lost 6 bases and 3 bases, there was a span of 17 bases. The germline CDR1 and CDR2 sequences are MNHNY and SVGAGI (reference sequence). This CDR3 is CASSPKRALDYGYTF. Written as DNA, the CDR3 is TGTGCCAGCAGCCCAAAACGAGCTTTGGACTATGGCTACACCTTC.

This clonotype has just a few counts. A much larger clonotype is one base distant, so this may be a read error. This chain links TRBV6-2 or TRBV6-3 with TRBJ2-1, with unresolved D. The J call is doubtful: the DNA matches TRBJ2-7 better. The CDR3 has 17 amino acids. Germline values: CDR1 MNHEY, CDR2 SVGEGT. CDR3: CASSYGLRPSSYNEQYF. CDR3 bases: TGTGCCAGCAGTTACGGGCTAAGGCCCAGCTCCTACAATGAGCAGTACTTC.

The V and J genes are TRBV2 and TRBJ1-4; 11 bases agree with TRBD1. V dropped 6 bases and J dropped 2; count of bases not matched to a gene: 8. CDR3 length: 17 amino acids. Germline V gene sequence: CDR1 SNHLY, CDR2 FYNNEI. Here the CDR3 reads CASSLRTGGYTNEKLFF. CDR3 in DNA: TGTGCCAGCAGCTTAAGGACAGGGGGCTACACTAATGAAAAACTGTTTTTT.

In the case of this clonotype: At one of its ends the junction is not consistent with the germline gene, which may arise from a read error. This rearrangement joins TRBV6-1 to TRBJ2-4; maybe TRBD2 (6 bases). In germline, CDR1 is MNHNS, CDR2 SASEGT. This CDR3 comprises 17 residues. The CDR3 loop reads CAGSPFGGNLAKNMQYF. CDR3 coding DNA: TGTGCCGGTAGTCCCTTCGGAGGGAACCTAGCCAAAAACATGCAGTACTTC.

This clonotype was detected ten times or more. J is TRBJ2-1 and V is TRBV6-5; the D gene is possibly TRBD2 (6 bases). The CDR3 is 15 amino acids. The germline V gene has CDR1 MNHEY and CDR2 SVGAGI. Deletions cut 2 bases from V and 4 bases from J, with 12 bases between. CDR3 loop: CASSYGAGPYNEQFF. The CDR3 DNA is TGTGCCAGCAGTTACGGGGCGGGGCCGTACAATGAGCAGTTCTTC.

The rearrangement joins TRBV20-1 to TRBJ1-5; D unclear. The V end lost 1 base, the J end lost 4 bases, and 11 bases lay between the germline ends. The CDR3 is 14 residues long. Germline CDR1 reads DFQATT; CDR2 reads SNEGSKA (reference sequence). The CDR3 here is CSARGHEPNQPQHF. In DNA, the CDR3 is TGCAGTGCTAGAGGGCACGAACCGAATCAGCCCCAGCATTTT.

This clonotype occurred many times. This chain joins TRBV7-8 and TRBJ2-5; 9 bases match TRBD2. J was trimmed by 5 bases and V by 3 bases; bases with no gene match: 16. This CDR3 spans 18 amino acids. CDR1 and CDR2 from the germline V gene are SGHVS and FQNEAQ. The CDR3 protein is CASSFSGTSPYPRETQYF. The CDR3 nucleotides read TGTGCCAGCAGCTTCTCCGGGACTAGCCCATACCCCAGGGAGACCCAGTACTTC.

This chain joins TRBV7-2 and TRBJ2-3, with 11 bases that match TRBD2. The V and J ends lost 5 bases and 0 bases, in that order; junction bases with no gene match: 4. Germline CDR1 reads SGHTA; CDR2 reads FQGNSA. This CDR3 comprises 16 residues. The CDR3 region has the DNA TGTGCCAGCAGCACCACTAGCGGGGGCAGCACAGATACGCAGTATTTT. Residues: CASSTTSGGSTDTQYF.